A selection of T cell receptor beta chains follows, all from one sample in a study of cytomegalovirus exposure and HLA in healthy donors. Measured with immunoSEQ multiplex PCR; TCRdb has only the in-frame clones, and not every one. The sample has approximately 71,000 clones, about 90% seen once. Source material: PBMCs. The receptors were sampled from a man younger than 35 in good health and CMV-seronegative. CDR3s include the opening cysteine and the closing phenylalanine or tryptophan.

v_gene,CDR3aa
TRBV7-6,CASSLGQGGHQPQHF
TRBV28,CASIGGLAVYEQYF
TRBV7-9,CASSHRAGLVRTEAFF
TRBV5-1,CASSLEGSADTQYF
TRBV28,CASIARGGLTQPQHF
TRBV4-3,CASSQVRGVYSYEQYF
TRBV30,CAWRTSGTYEQYF
TRBV11-2,CASSVGAGGWANEQFF
TRBV5-6,CASSYRGGSPDTQYF
TRBV7-2,CASSLGLAGTTGELFF
TRBV11-2,CASSFTTGSTEAFF
TRBV5-1,CASSLARGNGELFF
TRBV15,CATSRGGNTIYF
TRBV15,CATSRVGGTDTQYF
TRBV6-5,CASNPGGGVGYTF
TRBV5-1,CASSLAGSTDTQYF
TRBV6-5,CASSYYGQGGTQYF
TRBV7-2,CASSPRAGGANTGELFF
TRBV18,CASSPGSNTEAFF
TRBV5-8,CASSLSRGPEAFF
TRBV19,CASSITPRDSYEQYF
TRBV6-5,CASSYSQGFPAFF
TRBV4-2,CASSQEGSGSRELFF
TRBV7-3,CASSLRGGGGLTGELFF
TRBV5-4,CASSFNRGAGYTF
TRBV6-6,CASSYSTNQPQHF
TRBV28,CASSFGGARGNTEAFF
TRBV18,CASSSRTSGWYNEQFF
TRBV9,CASSVGGAGGIYGYTF
TRBV10-3,CAISVDRENGYTF
TRBV4-3,CASSKRTGRYQETQYF